The 5 T cell receptor beta chains given below trace back to one sample, sequenced in a study of OX40 agonist ivuxolimab in advanced cancers. Data came from immunoSEQ multiplex PCR; TCRdb stores just in-frame clones and leaves some out. The data contain tens of thousands of clones, approximately 86% of them singletons. Sequencing was performed on CD4+ or CD8+ T cells sorted from blood, taken in a trial of the OX40 agonist ivuxolimab. All receptors derive from an adult with an advanced solid tumor such as melanoma, head and neck, liver or kidney cancer.

The chain carries TRBV11-2 and TRBJ2-5; D gene unclear. Germline V gene lookup returns CDR1 SGHAT and CDR2 FQNNGV. Deletions cut 1 base from V and 0 bases from J, with 9 bases between. The CDR3 totals 15 residues. This CDR3 is CASSLGVGYQETQYF. CDR3 nucleotide sequence: TGTGCCAGCAGCTTAGGGGTGGGTTACCAAGAGACCCAGTACTTC.

The V call is TRBV2, the J call TRBJ2-5, with 9 bases aligning to TRBD2. Unmatched junction bases numbered 8, after V lost 8 bases and J lost 4 bases. Germline CDR1 SNHLY, CDR2 FYNNEI. This CDR3 is 14 amino acids long. Written as DNA, the CDR3 is TGTGCCAGCCGGCGGGGGGGCATCGGAGAGACCCAGTACTTC. Residues: CASRRGGIGETQYF.

The J gene is TRBJ2-1, the V gene TRBV7-9, with 8 bases fitting TRBD1. Trimming at V came to 1 base and at J to 5 bases, leaving 4 bases not matched to a gene. The V gene's germline CDR1 is SEHNR and CDR2 FQNEAQ (reference sequence). CDR3 length: 15 amino acids. The chain's CDR3 is CASSLVARGHNEQFF. In DNA form, the CDR3 reads TGTGCCAGCAGCTTAGTGGCCAGGGGGCACAATGAGCAGTTCTTC.

This clone was seen more than once but under ten times. The chain uses TRBV6-1 and TRBJ1-5, with D hard to call. The CDR3 covers 13 residues. V lost 5 bases to trimming and J lost 8 bases, with 13 bases between them. The germline gives CDR1 MNHNS, CDR2 SASEGT. The CDR3 loop is CASSPGPPKPQHF. CDR3 DNA: TGTGCCAGCAGTCCCGGGCCCCCGAAGCCCCAGCATTTT.

This chain links TRBV5-8 with TRBJ2-3, with D unclear. Germline CDR1 reads SGHTS; CDR2 reads YDEGEE. This CDR3 is 13 amino acids long. Between the trimmed V and J ends, which lost 0 bases and 6 bases, there was a span of 8 bases. The CDR3 sequence: CASSLGTKDTQYF. Here the CDR3 DNA reads TGTGCCAGCAGCTTGGGGACCAAGGATACGCAGTATTTT.